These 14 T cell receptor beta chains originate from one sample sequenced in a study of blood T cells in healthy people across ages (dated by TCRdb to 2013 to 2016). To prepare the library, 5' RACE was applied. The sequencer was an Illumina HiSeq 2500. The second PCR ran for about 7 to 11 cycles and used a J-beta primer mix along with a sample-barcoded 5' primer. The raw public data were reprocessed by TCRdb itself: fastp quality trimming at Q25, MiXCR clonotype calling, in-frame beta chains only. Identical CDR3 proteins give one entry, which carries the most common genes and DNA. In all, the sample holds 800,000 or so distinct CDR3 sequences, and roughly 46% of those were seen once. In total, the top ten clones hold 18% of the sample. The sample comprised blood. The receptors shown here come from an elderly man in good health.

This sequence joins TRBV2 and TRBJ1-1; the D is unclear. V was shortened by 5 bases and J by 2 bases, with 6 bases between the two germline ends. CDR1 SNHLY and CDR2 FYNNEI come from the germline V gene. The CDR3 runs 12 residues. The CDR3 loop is CASSPANTEAFF. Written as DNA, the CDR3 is TGTGCCAGCAGTCCAGCAAACACTGAAGCTTTCTTT.

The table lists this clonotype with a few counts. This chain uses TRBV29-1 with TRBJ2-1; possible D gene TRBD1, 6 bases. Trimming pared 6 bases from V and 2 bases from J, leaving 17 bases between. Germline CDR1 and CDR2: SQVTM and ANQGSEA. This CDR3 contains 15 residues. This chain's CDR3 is CSVTVRDTPYNEQFF. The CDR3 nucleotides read TGCAGCGTCACAGTCCGGGACACCCCCTACAATGAGCAGTTCTTC.

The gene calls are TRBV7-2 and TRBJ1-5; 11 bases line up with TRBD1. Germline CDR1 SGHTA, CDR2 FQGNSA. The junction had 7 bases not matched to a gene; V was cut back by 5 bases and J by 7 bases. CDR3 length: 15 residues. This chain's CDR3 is CASSPGQGAGQPQHF. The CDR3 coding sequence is TGTGCCAGCAGCCCAGGACAGGGGGCAGGGCAGCCCCAGCATTTT.

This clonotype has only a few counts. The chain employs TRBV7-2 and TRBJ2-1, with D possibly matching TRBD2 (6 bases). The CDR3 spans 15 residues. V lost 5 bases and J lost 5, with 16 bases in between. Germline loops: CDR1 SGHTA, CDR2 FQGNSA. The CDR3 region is CASSTRESHDNEQFF. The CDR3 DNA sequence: TGTGCCAGCAGCACTCGGGAGTCCCACGACAATGAGCAGTTCTTC.

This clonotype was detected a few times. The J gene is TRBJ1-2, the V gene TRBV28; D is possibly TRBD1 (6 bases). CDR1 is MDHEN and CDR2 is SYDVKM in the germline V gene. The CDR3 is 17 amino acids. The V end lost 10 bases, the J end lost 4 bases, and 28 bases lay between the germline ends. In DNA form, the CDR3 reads TGTGCCACCTCCCTAACCGGGACAACGGCCCCTAGCTATGGCTACACCTTC. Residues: CATSLTGTTAPSYGYTF.

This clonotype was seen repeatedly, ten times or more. CDR3 region: CSAPTELGTNTEAFF. The CDR3 DNA sequence: TGCAGTGCCCCCACAGAACTCGGGACGAACACTGAAGCTTTCTTT. The rearrangement joins TRBV20-1 to TRBJ1-1; weak D call: TRBD1 (5 bases). Germline V gene lookup returns CDR1 DFQATT and CDR2 SNEGSKA (reference sequence). V lost 6 bases, J lost 1 base, and 18 bases lay in between. The CDR3 covers 15 residues.

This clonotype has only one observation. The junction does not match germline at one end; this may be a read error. Written as DNA, the CDR3 is TGTGCCAGCAGCCCACCTCAGGACTCTGGGGTCAACGTCCTGACTTTC. Translated, it gives CASSPPQDSGVNVLTF. V is TRBV7-9 and J is TRBJ2-6; D perhaps matches TRBD2 (5 bases). CDR1 is SEHNR and CDR2 is FQNEAQ in the germline V gene (reference sequence). CDR3 length equals 16 residues.

As DNA, the CDR3 is TGCAGCGCTGACGGGTGGACCCCGACAGGTTCGGCAGAGACCCAGTACTTC. Its protein product is CSADGWTPTGSAETQYF. The chain has TRBV29-1 and TRBJ2-5; the D gene is possibly TRBD1 (6 bases). The CDR3 runs to 17 residues. V lost 7 bases to trimming and J lost 4 bases, with 28 bases between them. The germline CDR1 and CDR2 sequences are SQVTM and ANQGSEA. Together with reference TRBV29-1 and TRBJ2-5, the CDR3 gives the full variable domain: SAVISQKPSRDICQRGTSLTIQCQVDSQVTMMFWYRQQPGQSLTLIATANQGSEATYESGFVIDKFPISRPNLTFSTLTVSNMSPEDSSIYLCSADGWTPTGSAETQYFGPGTRLLVL.

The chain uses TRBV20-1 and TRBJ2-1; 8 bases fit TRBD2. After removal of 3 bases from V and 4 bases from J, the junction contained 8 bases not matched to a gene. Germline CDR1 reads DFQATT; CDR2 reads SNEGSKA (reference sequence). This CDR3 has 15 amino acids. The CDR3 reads CSARSSGGGYNEQFF. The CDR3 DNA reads TGCAGTGCTAGGAGCAGCGGGGGAGGATACAATGAGCAGTTCTTC.

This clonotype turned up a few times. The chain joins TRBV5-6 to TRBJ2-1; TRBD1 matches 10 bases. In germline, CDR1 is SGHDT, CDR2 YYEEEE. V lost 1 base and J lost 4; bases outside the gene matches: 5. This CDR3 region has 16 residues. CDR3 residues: CASSLRRTGGYNEQFF. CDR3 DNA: TGTGCCAGCAGCTTGAGGCGGACAGGGGGATACAATGAGCAGTTCTTC.

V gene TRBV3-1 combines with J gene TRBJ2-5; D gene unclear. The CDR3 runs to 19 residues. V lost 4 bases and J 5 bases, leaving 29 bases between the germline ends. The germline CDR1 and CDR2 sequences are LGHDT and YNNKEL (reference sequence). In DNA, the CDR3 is TGTGCCAGCAGCCGATCTTCCGGACCGATTTTTAGTTCGCGGGAGACCCAGTACTTC. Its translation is CASSRSSGPIFSSRETQYF.

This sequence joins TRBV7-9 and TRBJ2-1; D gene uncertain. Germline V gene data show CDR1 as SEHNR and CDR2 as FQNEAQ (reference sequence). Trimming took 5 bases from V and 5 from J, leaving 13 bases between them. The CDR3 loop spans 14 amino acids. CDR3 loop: CASSLSFGNNEQFF. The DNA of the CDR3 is TGTGCCAGCAGCCTAAGCTTTGGGAACAATGAGCAGTTCTTC.

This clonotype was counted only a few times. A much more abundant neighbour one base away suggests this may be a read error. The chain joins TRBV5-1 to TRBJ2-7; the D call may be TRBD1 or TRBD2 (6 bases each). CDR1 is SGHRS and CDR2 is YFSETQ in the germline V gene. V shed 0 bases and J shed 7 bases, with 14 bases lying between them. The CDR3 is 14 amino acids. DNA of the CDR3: TGCGCCAGCAGCTTGGCGGGGGCCGGCAATGAGCAGTACTTC. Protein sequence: CASSLAGAGNEQYF.

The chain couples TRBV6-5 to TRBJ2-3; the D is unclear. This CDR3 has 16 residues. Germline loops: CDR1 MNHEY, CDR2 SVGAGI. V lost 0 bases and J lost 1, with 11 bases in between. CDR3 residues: CASSYSSGTGTDTQYF. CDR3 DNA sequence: TGTGCCAGCAGTTACTCGTCTGGAACCGGCACAGATACGCAGTATTTT.